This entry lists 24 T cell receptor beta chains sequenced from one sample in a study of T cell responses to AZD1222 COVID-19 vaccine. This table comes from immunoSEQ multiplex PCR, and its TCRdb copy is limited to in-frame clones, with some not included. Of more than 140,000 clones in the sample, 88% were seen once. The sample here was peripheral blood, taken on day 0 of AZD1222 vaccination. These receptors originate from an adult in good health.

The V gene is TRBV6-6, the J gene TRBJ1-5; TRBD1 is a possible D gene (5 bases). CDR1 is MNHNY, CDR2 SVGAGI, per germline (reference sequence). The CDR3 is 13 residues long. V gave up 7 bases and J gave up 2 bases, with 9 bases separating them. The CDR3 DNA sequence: TGTGCCAGCAACCAGGGAGGCAATCAGCCCCAGCATTTT. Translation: CASNQGGNQPQHF.

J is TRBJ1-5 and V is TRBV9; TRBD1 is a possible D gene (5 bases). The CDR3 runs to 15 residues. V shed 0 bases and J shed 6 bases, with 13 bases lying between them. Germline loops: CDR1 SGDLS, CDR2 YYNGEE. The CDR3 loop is CASSVEEGQGQPQHF. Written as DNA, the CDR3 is TGTGCCAGCAGCGTAGAAGAGGGGCAGGGTCAGCCCCAGCATTTT.

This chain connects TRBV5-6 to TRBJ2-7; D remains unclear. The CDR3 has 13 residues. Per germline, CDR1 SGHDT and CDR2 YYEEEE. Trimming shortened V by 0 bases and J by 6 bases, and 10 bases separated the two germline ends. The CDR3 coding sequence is TGTGCCAGCAGCTTGGGCTCAGTTGGCGAGCAGTACTTC. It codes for CASSLGSVGEQYF.

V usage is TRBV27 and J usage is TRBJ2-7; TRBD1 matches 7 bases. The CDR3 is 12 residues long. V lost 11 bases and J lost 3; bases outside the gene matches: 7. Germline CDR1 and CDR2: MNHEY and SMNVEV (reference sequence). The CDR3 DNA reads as TGTGCCTCCGGGACAGCCCTCTACGAGCAGTACTTC. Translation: CASGTALYEQYF.

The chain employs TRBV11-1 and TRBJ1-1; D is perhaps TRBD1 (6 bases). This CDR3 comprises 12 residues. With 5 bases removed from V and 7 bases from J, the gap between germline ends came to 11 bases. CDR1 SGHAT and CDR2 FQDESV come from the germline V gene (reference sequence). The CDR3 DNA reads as TGTGCCAGCAGCGGGACACTGTTTGAAGCTTTCTTT. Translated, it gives CASSGTLFEAFF.

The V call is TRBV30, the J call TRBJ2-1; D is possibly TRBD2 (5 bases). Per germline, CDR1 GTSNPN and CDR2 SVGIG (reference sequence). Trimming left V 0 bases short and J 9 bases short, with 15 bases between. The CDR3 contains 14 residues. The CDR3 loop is CAWSVRGPSGEQFF. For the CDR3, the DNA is TGTGCCTGGAGTGTACGGGGTCCCTCCGGTGAGCAGTTCTTC.

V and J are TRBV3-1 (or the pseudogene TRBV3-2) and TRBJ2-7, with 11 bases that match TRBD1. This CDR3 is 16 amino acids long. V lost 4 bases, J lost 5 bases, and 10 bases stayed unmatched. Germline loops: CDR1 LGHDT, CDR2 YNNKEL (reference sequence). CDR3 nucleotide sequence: TGTGCCAGCAGCCGTCACCTTCGGGACAGGGGGGACGAGCAGTACTTC. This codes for CASSRHLRDRGDEQYF.

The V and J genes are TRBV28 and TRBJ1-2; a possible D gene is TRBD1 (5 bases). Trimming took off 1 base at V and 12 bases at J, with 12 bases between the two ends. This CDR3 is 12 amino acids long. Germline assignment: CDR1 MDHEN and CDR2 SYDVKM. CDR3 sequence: CASSLLGVQNTF. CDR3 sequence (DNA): TGTGCCAGCAGTTTATTAGGGGTCCAGAACACCTTC.

The CDR3 spells CASSWPGTGSYEQYF. The CDR3 DNA sequence: TGTGCCAGCAGTTGGCCCGGGACAGGGTCCTACGAGCAGTACTTC. The chain recombines TRBV28 with TRBJ2-7, with 9 bases fitting TRBD1. Germline CDR1 and CDR2: MDHEN and SYDVKM. This CDR3 contains 15 residues. The V segment lost 4 bases and the J segment 1 base; nucleotides outside the gene matches: 5.

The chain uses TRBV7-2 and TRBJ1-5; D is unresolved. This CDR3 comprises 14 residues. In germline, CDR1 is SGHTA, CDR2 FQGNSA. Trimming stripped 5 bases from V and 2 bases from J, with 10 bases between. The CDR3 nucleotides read TGTGCCAGCAGCCAACAGAGGGGCAATCAGCCCCAGCATTTT. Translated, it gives CASSQQRGNQPQHF.

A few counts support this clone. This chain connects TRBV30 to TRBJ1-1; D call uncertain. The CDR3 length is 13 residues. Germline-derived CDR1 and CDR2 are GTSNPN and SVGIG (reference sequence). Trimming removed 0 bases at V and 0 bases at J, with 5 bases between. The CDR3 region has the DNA TGTGCCTGGAGTGTACGTCTGAACACTGAAGCTTTCTTT. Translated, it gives CAWSVRLNTEAFF.

The chain's CDR3 is CASSFEGRYSNQPQHF. CDR3 sequence (DNA): TGTGCCAGCAGCTTCGAGGGCCGCTATAGCAATCAGCCCCAGCATTTT. The chain is built from TRBV11-3 and TRBJ1-5; D uncertain. Germline CDR1 and CDR2: SGHNT and YENEEA. This CDR3 is built from 16 residues. Trimming took 3 bases from V and 0 from J, leaving 12 bases between them. Full variable domain (outside the CDR3, taken from reference TRBV11-3 and TRBJ1-5): EAGVVQSPRYKIIEKKQPVAFWCNPISGHNTLYWYLQNLGQGPELLIRYENEEAVDDSQLPKDRFSAERLKGVDSTLKIQPAELGDSAVYLCASSFEGRYSNQPQHFGDGTRLSIL.

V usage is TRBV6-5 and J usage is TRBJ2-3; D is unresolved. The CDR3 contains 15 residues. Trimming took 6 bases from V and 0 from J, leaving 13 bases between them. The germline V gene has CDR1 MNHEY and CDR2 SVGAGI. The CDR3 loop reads CASRTAATSTDTQYF. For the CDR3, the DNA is TGTGCCAGCAGAACAGCTGCCACTAGCACAGATACGCAGTATTTT.

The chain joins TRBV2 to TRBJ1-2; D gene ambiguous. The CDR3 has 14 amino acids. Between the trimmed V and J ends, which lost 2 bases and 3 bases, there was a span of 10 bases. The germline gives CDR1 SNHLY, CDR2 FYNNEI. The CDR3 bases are TGTGCCAGCAGTGAAATTGGCCAGTACTATGGCTACACCTTC. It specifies CASSEIGQYYGYTF.

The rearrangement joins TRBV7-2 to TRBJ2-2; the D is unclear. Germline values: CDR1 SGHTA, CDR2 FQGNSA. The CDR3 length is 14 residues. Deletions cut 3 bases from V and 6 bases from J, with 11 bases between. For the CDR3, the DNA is TGTGCCAGCAGCTTCTCCCGGCAAGCCGGGGAGCTGTTTTTT. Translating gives CASSFSRQAGELFF.

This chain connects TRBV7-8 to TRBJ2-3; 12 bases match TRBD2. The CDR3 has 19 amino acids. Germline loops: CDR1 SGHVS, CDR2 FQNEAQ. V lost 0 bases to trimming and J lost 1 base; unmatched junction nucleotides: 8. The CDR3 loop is CASSLARWTSGARTDTQYF. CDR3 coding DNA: TGTGCCAGCAGCTTAGCGCGGTGGACTAGCGGGGCTCGCACAGATACGCAGTATTTT.

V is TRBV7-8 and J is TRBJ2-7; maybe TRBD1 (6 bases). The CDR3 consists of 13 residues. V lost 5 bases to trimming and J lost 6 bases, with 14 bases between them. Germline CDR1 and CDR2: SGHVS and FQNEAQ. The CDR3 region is CASSRTQGSEQYF. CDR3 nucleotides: TGTGCCAGCAGCCGAACTCAGGGGAGCGAGCAGTACTTC.

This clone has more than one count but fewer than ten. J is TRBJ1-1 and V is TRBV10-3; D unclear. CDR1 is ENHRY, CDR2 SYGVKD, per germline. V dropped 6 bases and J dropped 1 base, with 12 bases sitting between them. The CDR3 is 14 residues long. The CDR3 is CAIRIGRSNTEAFF. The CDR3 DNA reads TGTGCCATCAGAATCGGGAGATCGAACACTGAAGCTTTCTTT.

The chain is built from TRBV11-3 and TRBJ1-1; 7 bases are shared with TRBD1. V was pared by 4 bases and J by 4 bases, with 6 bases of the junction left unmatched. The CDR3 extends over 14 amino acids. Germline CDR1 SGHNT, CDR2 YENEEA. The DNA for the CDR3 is TGTGCCAGCAGCTCGAGACAGGGATTCACTGAAGCTTTCTTT. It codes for CASSSRQGFTEAFF.

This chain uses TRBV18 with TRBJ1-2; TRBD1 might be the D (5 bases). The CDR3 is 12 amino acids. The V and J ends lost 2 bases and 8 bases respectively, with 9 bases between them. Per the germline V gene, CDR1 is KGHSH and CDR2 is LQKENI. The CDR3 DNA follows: TGTGCCAGCTCACCAGAGGGGCAAGGCTACACCTTC. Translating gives CASSPEGQGYTF.

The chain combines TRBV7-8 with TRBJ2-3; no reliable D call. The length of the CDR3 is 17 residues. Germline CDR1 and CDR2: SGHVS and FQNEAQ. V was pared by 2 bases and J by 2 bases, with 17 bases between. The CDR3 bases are TGTGCCAGCAGCTTAAGTAGCCGGCGGTTTCCCACAGATACGCAGTATTTT. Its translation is CASSLSSRRFPTDTQYF.

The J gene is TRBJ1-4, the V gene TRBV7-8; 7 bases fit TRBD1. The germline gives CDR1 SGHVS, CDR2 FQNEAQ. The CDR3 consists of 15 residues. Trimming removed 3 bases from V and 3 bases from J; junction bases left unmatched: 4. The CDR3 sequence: CASSFEQGSNEKLFF. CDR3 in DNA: TGTGCCAGCAGCTTCGAACAGGGGTCTAATGAAAAACTGTTTTTT.

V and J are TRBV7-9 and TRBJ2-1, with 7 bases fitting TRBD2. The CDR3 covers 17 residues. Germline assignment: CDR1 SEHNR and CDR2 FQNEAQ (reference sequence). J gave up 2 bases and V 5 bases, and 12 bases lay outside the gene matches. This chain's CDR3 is CASSLKGRASTYNEQFF. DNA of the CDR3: TGTGCCAGCAGCCTGAAGGGGAGGGCCTCTACCTACAATGAGCAGTTCTTC.

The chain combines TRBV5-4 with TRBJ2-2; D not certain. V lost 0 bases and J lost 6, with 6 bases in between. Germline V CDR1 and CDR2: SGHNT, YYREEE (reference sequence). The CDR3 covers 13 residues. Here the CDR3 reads CASSLDGPGELFF. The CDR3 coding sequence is TGTGCCAGCAGCTTGGATGGACCCGGGGAGCTGTTTTTT.